The entry below describes one T cell receptor (beta chain). Its antigen is still unknown. The data were obtained in a study of T cell repertoires in cytomegalovirus infection. About the research overall: CMV infection together with matching HLA type was indicated by public TCR beta signatures. Study outcomes and limitations: There were carriers of CMV plus the relevant HLA, and cumulative public TCR beta family frequency identified them.

TCRdb redid the calling of the reads with MiXCR, one entry per CDR3 protein. The data contain 300,000 or so distinct CDR3 sequences, about 25% of them singletons. Trimming cost V 6 bases and J 0 bases, with 8 bases left between them. This CDR3 spans 14 amino acids. Germline V gene lookup returns CDR1 MNHEY and CDR2 SVGEGT. Sequencing was done on a sample of PBMCs. This TCR was sampled from a human donor in good health (CMV status not recorded). Some clones in this sample may be carry-over from other donors' samples. V usage is TRBV6-2 or TRBV6-3 and J usage is TRBJ2-2; D call uncertain. This CDR3 is CASRRQPNTGELFF. The CDR3 nucleotides are TGTGCCAGCAGACGGCAGCCGAACACCGGGGAGCTGTTTTTT.